The rows below give T cell receptor beta chains drawn from one sample of a study of blood T cells in healthy people across ages. TCRdb reprocessed the 5' RACE reads via MiXCR and lists one record per CDR3 protein. Here the sample spans approximately 1,000,000 distinct CDR3 sequences, 40% to 45% being singletons. The specimen was blood. These receptors originate from a woman aged 55-70 years in good health. CDR3s include the opening cysteine and the closing phenylalanine or tryptophan. Fields, in order: D gene, J gene, V gene, clone size, CDR3 DNA, CDR3 protein. The D gene is left open where the match is weak. Part of the rows lack a size; the others show once, few, many or a class for expanded clones.

D gene: TRBD2
J gene: TRBJ2-5
V gene: TRBV5-1
clone size: few
CDR3 DNA: TGCGCCTGTACGAAAGCGGGAGGGCAAGAGACCCAGTACTTC
CDR3 protein: CACTKAGGQETQYF

D gene: -
J gene: TRBJ2-7
V gene: TRBV5-6
clone size: -
CDR3 DNA: TGTGCCAGCAGCGTATACGGACAGATCTACGAGCAGTACTTC
CDR3 protein: CASSVYGQIYEQYF

D gene: -
J gene: TRBJ2-3
V gene: TRBV7-6
clone size: -
CDR3 DNA: TGTGCCAGCAGCTTACTAGGGATAGGCGATACGCAGTATTTT
CDR3 protein: CASSLLGIGDTQYF

D gene: TRBD1
J gene: TRBJ2-7
V gene: TRBV27
clone size: few
CDR3 DNA: TGTGCCAGCAGGTTTCAGGGGGCGGGCGAGCAGTACTTC
CDR3 protein: CASRFQGAGEQYF

D gene: TRBD1
J gene: TRBJ1-5
V gene: TRBV28
clone size: -
CDR3 DNA: TGTGCCAGCAGTCTACCAGGGGGCCACCAGCCCCAGCATTTT
CDR3 protein: CASSLPGGHQPQHF

D gene: TRBD1
J gene: TRBJ2-3
V gene: TRBV7-3
clone size: many
CDR3 DNA: TGTGCCAGCAGCCCGGACAGGGGGAGAGTAGATACGCAGTATTTT
CDR3 protein: CASSPDRGRVDTQYF

D gene: TRBD1
J gene: TRBJ2-5
V gene: TRBV29-1
clone size: -
CDR3 DNA: TGCAGCGTTGCCTTCGCGGGGACAGGGGGCAGGGAGACCCAGTACTTC
CDR3 protein: CSVAFAGTGGRETQYF

D gene: TRBD2
J gene: TRBJ2-7
V gene: TRBV11-2
clone size: -
CDR3 DNA: TGTGCCAGCAGCTATGTCCGGCTAGCGGGAGGCCCCCCCTACGAGCAGTACTTC
CDR3 protein: CASSYVRLAGGPPYEQYF

D gene: -
J gene: TRBJ2-5
V gene: TRBV10-3
clone size: few
CDR3 DNA: TGTGCCATCAGTGAGTCGAGGGGGAGCGGAGAGCAGTACTTC
CDR3 protein: CAISESRGSGEQYF

D gene: -
J gene: TRBJ1-4
V gene: TRBV29-1
clone size: -
CDR3 DNA: TGCAGCGTTGCCCCTACAGGGCCGGTTGAAAAACTGTTTTTT
CDR3 protein: CSVAPTGPVEKLFF

D gene: -
J gene: TRBJ2-7
V gene: TRBV15
clone size: few
CDR3 DNA: TGTGCCACCAGCAACCGGGATCCCCTAGGCGAGCAGTACTTC
CDR3 protein: CATSNRDPLGEQYF

D gene: TRBD1
J gene: TRBJ2-7
V gene: TRBV27
clone size: -
CDR3 DNA: TGTGCCAGCTGGGACAGGGGGCGCGGGTACGAGCAGTACTTC
CDR3 protein: CASWDRGRGYEQYF

D gene: -
J gene: TRBJ1-1
V gene: TRBV2
clone size: -
CDR3 DNA: TGTGCCAGCAGTAACAGGGTCATGAACACTGAAGCTTTCTTT
CDR3 protein: CASSNRVMNTEAFF

D gene: -
J gene: TRBJ1-2
V gene: TRBV2
clone size: -
CDR3 DNA: TGTGCCAGCAGTGAAGCGCGGGGGCTCAGTGGCTACACCTTC
CDR3 protein: CASSEARGLSGYTF

D gene: -
J gene: TRBJ2-5
V gene: TRBV7-9
clone size: -
CDR3 DNA: TGTGCCAGCAGCCCGGTGGGGCAGACCCAAGAGACCCAGTACTTC
CDR3 protein: CASSPVGQTQETQYF

D gene: TRBD1
J gene: TRBJ2-5
V gene: TRBV10-3
clone size: -
CDR3 DNA: TGTGCCATCAGCGGCCAGGGGGCCCGGGAGACCCAGTACTTC
CDR3 protein: CAISGQGARETQYF

D gene: -
J gene: TRBJ1-1
V gene: TRBV5-1
clone size: few
CDR3 DNA: TGCGCCAGCAGCCAAGAACTGAGTGCTGAAGCTTTCTTT
CDR3 protein: CASSQELSAEAFF

D gene: -
J gene: TRBJ2-1
V gene: TRBV7-2
clone size: many
CDR3 DNA: TGTGCCAGCAGCTTAGTAGGGAGCGGAGGGGGGGAGCAGTTCTTC
CDR3 protein: CASSLVGSGGGEQFF

D gene: -
J gene: TRBJ2-1
V gene: TRBV20-1
clone size: -
CDR3 DNA: TGCAGTGCGCCCCCGGGGACCCCCTACAATGAGCAGTTCTTC
CDR3 protein: CSAPPGTPYNEQFF

D gene: -
J gene: TRBJ2-4
V gene: TRBV20-1
clone size: few
CDR3 DNA: TGCAGTGTCACGCGGTTTCTATTAGCCAAAAACATTCAGTACTTC
CDR3 protein: CSVTRFLLAKNIQYF

D gene: -
J gene: TRBJ2-1
V gene: TRBV27
clone size: -
CDR3 DNA: TGTGCCAGCATCCGTCGCGGGCAAGACTACAATGAGCAGTTCTTC
CDR3 protein: CASIRRGQDYNEQFF

D gene: TRBD2
J gene: TRBJ2-5
V gene: TRBV2
clone size: -
CDR3 DNA: TGTGCCAGCACCTCCCGGGAGGGGTCCGGGGAGACCCAGTACTTC
CDR3 protein: CASTSREGSGETQYF

D gene: -
J gene: TRBJ2-7
V gene: TRBV6-2/TRBV6-3
clone size: few
CDR3 DNA: TGTGCCAGCAGCGTACAGCCTTACGAGCAGTACTTC
CDR3 protein: CASSVQPYEQYF

D gene: -
J gene: TRBJ1-2
V gene: TRBV20-1
clone size: few
CDR3 DNA: TGCAGTGCCCATGTTTTAGGCAAAAACTATGGCTACACCTTC
CDR3 protein: CSAHVLGKNYGYTF

D gene: TRBD1
J gene: TRBJ1-2
V gene: TRBV3-1
clone size: -
CDR3 DNA: TGTGCCAGCAGCCAGGGCGGGACAGGAGCTACCAACTATGGCTACACCTTC
CDR3 protein: CASSQGGTGATNYGYTF

D gene: TRBD2
J gene: TRBJ2-1
V gene: TRBV27
clone size: -
CDR3 DNA: TGTGCCAGCAGTACTCGACTAGCGGGAGGGCGGGGCTCCTACAATGAGCAGTTCTTC
CDR3 protein: CASSTRLAGGRGSYNEQFF

D gene: -
J gene: TRBJ2-5
V gene: TRBV6-1
clone size: few
CDR3 DNA: TGTGCCAGCAGTGAAGCTCTTACTGGTCCGGAGGGGGAGACCCAGTACTTC
CDR3 protein: CASSEALTGPEGETQYF

D gene: -
J gene: TRBJ2-7
V gene: TRBV15
clone size: -
CDR3 DNA: TGTGCCACCAGACGCGGTGAGACCTACGAGCAGTACTTC
CDR3 protein: CATRRGETYEQYF

D gene: -
J gene: TRBJ2-5
V gene: TRBV20-1
clone size: -
CDR3 DNA: TGCAGTGCTAGAAACCGGGCCACCCAAGAGACCCGGTACTTC
CDR3 protein: CSARNRATQETRYF

D gene: -
J gene: TRBJ2-1
V gene: TRBV24-1
clone size: -
CDR3 DNA: TGTGCCACCAGTGAAAGCGGAAGCTCCTACAATGAGCAGTTCTTC
CDR3 protein: CATSESGSSYNEQFF

D gene: -
J gene: TRBJ2-2
V gene: TRBV20-1
clone size: -
CDR3 DNA: TGCAGTGCTAGAGAACTTATAACCGGGGAGCTGTTTTTT
CDR3 protein: CSARELITGELFF

D gene: TRBD2
J gene: TRBJ2-7
V gene: TRBV10-3
clone size: few
CDR3 DNA: TGTGCCATCGCTAGCGGCGACCCCTACGAGCAGTACTTC
CDR3 protein: CAIASGDPYEQYF

D gene: -
J gene: TRBJ1-5
V gene: TRBV6-2/TRBV6-3
clone size: few
CDR3 DNA: TGTGCCAGCAGCTCACGGAGCAGCAGTCAGCCCCAGCATTTT
CDR3 protein: CASSSRSSSQPQHF

D gene: -
J gene: TRBJ1-1
V gene: TRBV27
clone size: -
CDR3 DNA: TGTGCCAGCAGTTTGCTGGGGAGGAACACTGAAGCTTTCTTT
CDR3 protein: CASSLLGRNTEAFF

D gene: -
J gene: TRBJ2-1
V gene: TRBV12-3/TRBV12-4
clone size: -
CDR3 DNA: TGTGCCAGCAGTTTTTCCACGGGCACAAAGTTTCACAATGAGCAGTTCTTC
CDR3 protein: CASSFSTGTKFHNEQFF

D gene: TRBD2
J gene: TRBJ2-7
V gene: TRBV20-1
clone size: few
CDR3 DNA: TGCAGTGCTTACATTGGGGCTAGCGGGGCCTACGAGCAGTACTTC
CDR3 protein: CSAYIGASGAYEQYF

D gene: -
J gene: TRBJ2-2
V gene: TRBV6-1
clone size: -
CDR3 DNA: TGTGCCAGCAGTGCGACAACCACAATGACGAACACCGGGGAGCTGTTTTTT
CDR3 protein: CASSATTTMTNTGELFF

D gene: -
J gene: TRBJ2-1
V gene: TRBV20-1
clone size: -
CDR3 DNA: TGCAGTGCCGACTTGGCCCAGGGCCAAACTGAGCAGTTCTTC
CDR3 protein: CSADLAQGQTEQFF

D gene: TRBD1
J gene: TRBJ2-2
V gene: TRBV9
clone size: -
CDR3 DNA: TGTGCCAGCAGCACTCAGGGGGCCAACACCGGGGAGCTGTTTTTT
CDR3 protein: CASSTQGANTGELFF

D gene: TRBD1
J gene: TRBJ2-3
V gene: TRBV29-1
clone size: -
CDR3 DNA: TGCAGCGTTCCCGGGACAGGGGGAGATACGCAGTATTTT
CDR3 protein: CSVPGTGGDTQYF

D gene: -
J gene: TRBJ2-3
V gene: TRBV15
clone size: -
CDR3 DNA: TGTGCCACCAGCAGATTCTCCGACCACCTAACAGATACGCAGTATTTT
CDR3 protein: CATSRFSDHLTDTQYF

D gene: TRBD2
J gene: TRBJ2-1
V gene: TRBV6-1
clone size: -
CDR3 DNA: TGTGCCAGCAGCCCCGGGACTAGCGGGGGGGATGAGCAGTTCTTC
CDR3 protein: CASSPGTSGGDEQFF

D gene: -
J gene: TRBJ2-5
V gene: TRBV11-2
clone size: -
CDR3 DNA: TGTGCCAGCAGCTTAGTGGGGGTCCGGCCGAAAGAGACCCAGTACTTC
CDR3 protein: CASSLVGVRPKETQYF

D gene: TRBD1
J gene: TRBJ2-7
V gene: TRBV6-2/TRBV6-3
clone size: -
CDR3 DNA: TGTGCCAGCAGTTACGGGACAGCGCGCTCCTACGAGCAGTACTTC
CDR3 protein: CASSYGTARSYEQYF

D gene: -
J gene: TRBJ2-3
V gene: TRBV20-1
clone size: few
CDR3 DNA: TGCAGTGCTAGGGACCCGGGGGCAGATACGCAGTATTTT
CDR3 protein: CSARDPGADTQYF

D gene: TRBD1
J gene: TRBJ2-7
V gene: TRBV2
clone size: -
CDR3 DNA: TGTGCCAGCAGTGGGACAGGGGCGGACGAGCAGTACTTC
CDR3 protein: CASSGTGADEQYF

D gene: TRBD1
J gene: TRBJ2-1
V gene: TRBV5-5
clone size: -
CDR3 DNA: TGCGCCAGCAGCTTGGGACAGGGGGAGTTCTTC
CDR3 protein: CASSLGQGEFF

D gene: -
J gene: TRBJ2-3
V gene: TRBV5-4
clone size: -
CDR3 DNA: TGTGCCAGCAGCTTGCCGCACCGAGCGTCCACAGATACGCAGTATTTT
CDR3 protein: CASSLPHRASTDTQYF

D gene: TRBD1
J gene: TRBJ1-4
V gene: TRBV20-1
clone size: -
CDR3 DNA: TGCAGTGCAGATCGGGACAGCTTAGAGGGACTGTTTTTT
CDR3 protein: CSADRDSLEGLFF

D gene: TRBD1
J gene: TRBJ2-7
V gene: TRBV28
clone size: many
CDR3 DNA: TGTGCCAGCAGTGAGGGACAGCCTCCCTACGAGCAGTACTTC
CDR3 protein: CASSEGQPPYEQYF